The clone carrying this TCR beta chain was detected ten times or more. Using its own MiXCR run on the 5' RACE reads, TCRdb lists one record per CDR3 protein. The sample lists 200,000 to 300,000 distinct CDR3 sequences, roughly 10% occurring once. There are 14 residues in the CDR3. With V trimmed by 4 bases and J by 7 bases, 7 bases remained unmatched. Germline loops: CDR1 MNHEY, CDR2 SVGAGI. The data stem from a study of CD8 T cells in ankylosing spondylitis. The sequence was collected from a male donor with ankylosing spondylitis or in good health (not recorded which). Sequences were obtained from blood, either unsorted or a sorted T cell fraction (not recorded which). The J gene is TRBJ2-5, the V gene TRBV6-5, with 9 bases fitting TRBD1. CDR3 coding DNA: TGTGCCAGCAGTTTCGGACAGGGGAGGCGGACCCAGTACTTC. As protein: CASSFGQGRRTQYF.